This is a list of T cell receptor beta chains from one sample in a study of T cell responses to AZD1222 COVID-19 vaccine. Clones were sequenced by immunoSEQ multiplex PCR, and TCRdb holds only the in-frame ones, with some missing. Found here are about 140,000 clones, about 92% of them singletons; the top ten hold roughly 3.5%. Sequences were derived from peripheral blood, sampled 28 days after the second AZD1222 dose. The source is an adult who received the AZD1222 COVID-19 vaccine. Each CDR3 is given with its conserved first and last residue. Each record gives: CDR3 DNA, CDR3 protein, V gene, J gene, D gene, clone size. D genes are given only for firm matches. Clone size is not always given. Where it is, it says once, few, many or a class for expanded clones.

CDR3 DNA: TGTGCCAGTAGTATTTTTGGGGGAAATGAGCAGTTCTTC
CDR3 protein: CASSIFGGNEQFF
V gene: TRBV19
J gene: TRBJ2-1
D gene: NA
clone size: NA

CDR3 DNA: TGTGCCAGCAGCTTGGGCGGGAATTACTATGGCTACACCTTC
CDR3 protein: CASSLGGNYYGYTF
V gene: TRBV5-6
J gene: TRBJ1-2
D gene: NA
clone size: NA

CDR3 DNA: TGTGCCAGCAGTTACGGGTTTGGGGCCCAAAGGACGGGCAATCAGCCCCAGCATTTT
CDR3 protein: CASSYGFGAQRTGNQPQHF
V gene: TRBV6-2/TRBV6-3
J gene: TRBJ1-5
D gene: NA
clone size: NA

CDR3 DNA: TGTGCCAGCAGCCGAGTAGGTGAAAAACTGTTTTTT
CDR3 protein: CASSRVGEKLFF
V gene: TRBV28
J gene: TRBJ1-4
D gene: NA
clone size: NA

CDR3 DNA: TGTGCCAGCAGCACAGGACCGGGACAGGGAGACACTGAAGCTTTCTTT
CDR3 protein: CASSTGPGQGDTEAFF
V gene: TRBV9
J gene: TRBJ1-1
D gene: TRBD1
clone size: NA

CDR3 DNA: TGTGCCAGCAGCATCCAGGGGCGGGCGGGAAGCACAGATACGCAGTATTTT
CDR3 protein: CASSIQGRAGSTDTQYF
V gene: TRBV9
J gene: TRBJ2-3
D gene: NA
clone size: once

CDR3 DNA: TGTGCCAGCAAAAGGGTGGGAAAACTGTTTTTT
CDR3 protein: CASKRVGKLFF
V gene: TRBV28
J gene: TRBJ1-4
D gene: NA
clone size: NA

CDR3 DNA: TGTGCCAGCTCAGCATCTCAGGACGGCTATGGCTACACCTTC
CDR3 protein: CASSASQDGYGYTF
V gene: TRBV18
J gene: TRBJ1-2
D gene: NA
clone size: NA

CDR3 DNA: TGCGCCAGCAGCCATAAGGGACAGGGAAACTATGGCTACACCTTC
CDR3 protein: CASSHKGQGNYGYTF
V gene: TRBV4-1
J gene: TRBJ1-2
D gene: TRBD1
clone size: NA

CDR3 DNA: TGTGCCAGCAGTAGGGCAGGCTCCTACGAGCAGTACTTC
CDR3 protein: CASSRAGSYEQYF
V gene: TRBV19
J gene: TRBJ2-7
D gene: NA
clone size: NA

CDR3 DNA: TGTGCCAGCAGCCGAGGGGCGGTCCAGCCCCAGCATTTT
CDR3 protein: CASSRGAVQPQHF
V gene: TRBV3-1/TRBV3-2
J gene: TRBJ1-5
D gene: NA
clone size: NA

CDR3 DNA: TGTGCCACCAGTGATAGGGGCCTGAGGCTCGGCACTCCAGATACGCAGTATTTT
CDR3 protein: CATSDRGLRLGTPDTQYF
V gene: TRBV24-1
J gene: TRBJ2-3
D gene: NA
clone size: NA

CDR3 DNA: TGTGCCAGCAGCCTAGGAGAAGAGCCAGACAATCAGCCCCAGCATTTT
CDR3 protein: CASSLGEEPDNQPQHF
V gene: TRBV7-9
J gene: TRBJ1-5
D gene: NA
clone size: NA

CDR3 DNA: TGTGCCAGCAGCCTCCGGGGAGGGGTAAGCAATCAGCCCCAGCATTTT
CDR3 protein: CASSLRGGVSNQPQHF
V gene: TRBV3-1/TRBV3-2
J gene: TRBJ1-5
D gene: NA
clone size: NA

CDR3 DNA: TGCGCCAGCCACGAGGGACTAGGGAGAAATGAGCAGTTCTTC
CDR3 protein: CASHEGLGRNEQFF
V gene: TRBV5-1
J gene: TRBJ2-1
D gene: TRBD2
clone size: many

CDR3 DNA: TGTGCCAGCAGCTTGTGGGGTAGAACTCAGCCCCAGCATTTT
CDR3 protein: CASSLWGRTQPQHF
V gene: TRBV5-6
J gene: TRBJ1-5
D gene: NA
clone size: few

CDR3 DNA: TGTGCCAGCAGCTTGTACCCCCGGGGCGGTCAGCCCCAGCATTTT
CDR3 protein: CASSLYPRGGQPQHF
V gene: TRBV5-6
J gene: TRBJ1-5
D gene: NA
clone size: few

CDR3 DNA: TGTGCCAGCACGGGCCACAATGAGCAGTTCTTC
CDR3 protein: CASTGHNEQFF
V gene: TRBV2
J gene: TRBJ2-1
D gene: NA
clone size: NA

CDR3 DNA: TGTGCCACCAGCAGAGATCTGGAGCCCTCGATTGGCTACACCTTC
CDR3 protein: CATSRDLEPSIGYTF
V gene: TRBV15
J gene: TRBJ1-2
D gene: NA
clone size: NA

CDR3 DNA: TGTGCCAGCTGCCGCGCGGCCACGGCCTACGAGCAGTACTTC
CDR3 protein: CASCRAATAYEQYF
V gene: TRBV5-5
J gene: TRBJ2-7
D gene: NA
clone size: NA

CDR3 DNA: TGTGCCAGCAGTAACGTCCGAGGGGCACAAGAGACCCAGTACTTC
CDR3 protein: CASSNVRGAQETQYF
V gene: TRBV7-8
J gene: TRBJ2-5
D gene: NA
clone size: once

CDR3 DNA: TGTGCCAGTAGTATTAGGGGACAAGGAATTTATAGCAATCAGCCCCAGCATTTT
CDR3 protein: CASSIRGQGIYSNQPQHF
V gene: TRBV19
J gene: TRBJ1-5
D gene: NA
clone size: NA

CDR3 DNA: TGTGCCAGCAGCCAACAGGGGGATAATTCACCCCTCCACTTT
CDR3 protein: CASSQQGDNSPLHF
V gene: TRBV9
J gene: TRBJ1-6
D gene: TRBD1
clone size: NA

CDR3 DNA: TGTGCCAGCAGTACCAGGGGGACAGATGGAAACACCATATATTTT
CDR3 protein: CASSTRGTDGNTIYF
V gene: TRBV2
J gene: TRBJ1-3
D gene: TRBD1
clone size: NA

CDR3 DNA: TGCGCCAGCAGCCAAGCCCAGGGACTTAGTTCTGGGGCCAACGTCCTGACTTTC
CDR3 protein: CASSQAQGLSSGANVLTF
V gene: TRBV4-1
J gene: TRBJ2-6
D gene: NA
clone size: few

CDR3 DNA: TGTGCCAGCAGCCACCAAGAGACCCAGTACTTC
CDR3 protein: CASSHQETQYF
V gene: TRBV6-6
J gene: TRBJ2-5
D gene: NA
clone size: once